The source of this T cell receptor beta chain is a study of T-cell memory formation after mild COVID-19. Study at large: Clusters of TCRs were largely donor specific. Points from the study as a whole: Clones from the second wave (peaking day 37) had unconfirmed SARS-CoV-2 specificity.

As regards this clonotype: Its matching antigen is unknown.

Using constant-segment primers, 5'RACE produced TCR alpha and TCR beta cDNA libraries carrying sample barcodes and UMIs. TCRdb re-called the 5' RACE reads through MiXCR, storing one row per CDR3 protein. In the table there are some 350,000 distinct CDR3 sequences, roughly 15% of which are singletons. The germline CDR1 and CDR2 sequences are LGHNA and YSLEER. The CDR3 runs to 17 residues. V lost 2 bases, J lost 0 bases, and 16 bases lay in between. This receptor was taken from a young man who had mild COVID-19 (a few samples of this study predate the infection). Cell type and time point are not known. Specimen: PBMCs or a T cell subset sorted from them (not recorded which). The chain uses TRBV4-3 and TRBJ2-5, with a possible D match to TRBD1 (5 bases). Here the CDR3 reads CASSQQGRTDYQETQYF. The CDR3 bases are TGCGCCAGCAGCCAACAGGGAAGGACGGATTACCAAGAGACCCAGTACTTC.